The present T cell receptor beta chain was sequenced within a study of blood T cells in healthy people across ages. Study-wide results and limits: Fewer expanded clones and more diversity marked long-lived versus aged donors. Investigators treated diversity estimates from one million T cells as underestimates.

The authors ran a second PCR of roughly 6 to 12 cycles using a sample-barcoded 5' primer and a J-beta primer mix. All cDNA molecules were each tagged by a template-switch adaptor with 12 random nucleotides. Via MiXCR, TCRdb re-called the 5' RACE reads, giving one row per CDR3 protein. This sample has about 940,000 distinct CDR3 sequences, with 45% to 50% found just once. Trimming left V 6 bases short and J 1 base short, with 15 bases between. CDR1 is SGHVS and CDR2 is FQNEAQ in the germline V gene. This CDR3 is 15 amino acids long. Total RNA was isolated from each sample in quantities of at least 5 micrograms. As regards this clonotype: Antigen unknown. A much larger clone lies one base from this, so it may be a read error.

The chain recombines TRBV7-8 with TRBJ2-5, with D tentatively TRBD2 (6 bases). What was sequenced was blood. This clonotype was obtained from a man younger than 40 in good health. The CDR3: CASRLTRVVQETQYF. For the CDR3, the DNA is TGTGCCAGCAGATTGACTAGAGTCGTCCAAGAGACCCAGTACTTC. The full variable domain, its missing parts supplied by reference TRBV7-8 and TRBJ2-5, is GAGVSQSPRYKVAKRGQDVALRCDPISGHVSLFWYQQALGQGPEFLTYFQNEAQLDKSGLPSDRFFAERPEGSVSTLKIQRTQQEDSAVYLCASRLTRVVQETQYFGPGTRLLVL.